Below, 19 T cell receptor beta chains from the same sample are listed, as sequenced in a study of cytotoxic CD8 clonotypes in ibrutinib-treated CLL. Clones were read by immunoSEQ multiplex PCR, and TCRdb kept only the in-frame ones, dropping some. Of nearly 300,000 clones listed, 76% are singletons. The input for sequencing was PBMCs, taken at disease progression, from a patient treated with ibrutinib. The receptors here all came from a human donor with chronic lymphocytic leukemia.

CDR3 residues: CASSEEIGQPYGYTF. For the CDR3, the DNA is TGTGCCAGCAGTGAAGAGATAGGACAACCCTATGGCTACACCTTC. V usage is TRBV6-1 and J usage is TRBJ1-2, with D perhaps matching TRBD1 (5 bases). V lost 1 base and J 4 bases, leaving 13 bases between the germline ends. Germline CDR1 reads MNHNS; CDR2 reads SASEGT. The CDR3 has 15 residues.

The CDR3 spells CASSVLANTGELFF. In DNA form, the CDR3 reads TGTGCCAGCAGCGTCCTAGCGAACACCGGGGAGCTGTTTTTT. The chain employs TRBV7-3 and TRBJ2-2, with unresolved D. The germline CDR1 and CDR2 sequences are SGHTA and FQGTGA. Trimming removed 5 bases from V and 0 bases from J, with 7 bases in between. The CDR3 runs 14 residues. Supplemented by reference TRBV7-3 and TRBJ2-2, the full variable domain reads GAGVSQTPSNKVTEKGKYVELRCDPISGHTALYWYRQSLGQGPEFLIYFQGTGAADDSGLPNDRFFAVRPEGSVSTLKIQRTERGDSAVYLCASSVLANTGELFFGEGSRLTVL.

The chain recombines TRBV6-5 with TRBJ1-5; D is undetermined. Germline lookup yields CDR1 MNHEY and CDR2 SVGAGI. The CDR3 has 11 residues. The V and J ends lost 6 bases and 9 bases respectively, with 9 bases between them. CDR3 bases: TGTGCCAGCAGCCGACTCGGGCCCCAGCATTTT. It translates to CASSRLGPQHF.

The chain carries TRBV6-5 and TRBJ2-7; 11 bases match TRBD1. V dropped 9 bases and J dropped 2; count of bases not matched to a gene: 9. The CDR3 spans 15 residues. CDR1 and CDR2 (germline): MNHEY, SVGAGI. CDR3: CASQSPGQGAYEQYF. The CDR3 DNA reads as TGTGCCAGTCAATCTCCGGGACAGGGGGCCTACGAGCAGTACTTC.

The chain carries TRBV10-2 and TRBJ2-1; weak D call: TRBD2 (5 bases). The CDR3 is 13 residues long. Germline CDR1 and CDR2: WSHSY and SAAADI. Trimming shortened V by 6 bases and J by 1 base, and 7 bases separated the two germline ends. The CDR3, as DNA: TGCGCCAGCAGGGACTCTTCCTACAATGAGCAGTTCTTC. It translates to CASRDSSYNEQFF.

This clone was recorded once. The V gene is TRBV7-2, the J gene TRBJ2-7, with a weak D call TRBD2 (6 bases). From germline, CDR1 is SGHTA and CDR2 FQGNSA. The CDR3 contains 13 residues. Trimming took off 4 bases at V and 6 bases at J, with 13 bases between the two ends. Here the CDR3 DNA reads TGTGCCAGCAGCTCGGGGAGGACTATCGAGCAGTACTTC. Protein: CASSSGRTIEQYF.

This chain joins TRBV2 and TRBJ2-2; tentative D call: TRBD2 (5 bases). V gave up 7 bases and J gave up 6 bases, with 21 bases separating them. Per the germline V gene, CDR1 is SNHLY and CDR2 is FYNNEI. The CDR3 length is 16 residues. This CDR3 is CASKVGEIVFAGELFF. For the CDR3, the DNA is TGTGCCAGCAAAGTGGGAGAAATTGTGTTTGCCGGGGAGCTGTTTTTT.

The V and J genes are TRBV29-1 and TRBJ2-2, with D possibly being TRBD1 or TRBD2 (6 bases each). The CDR3 consists of 13 residues. Germline V CDR1 and CDR2: SQVTM, ANQGSEA. Trimming removed 6 bases from V and 2 bases from J, with 10 bases in between. CDR3 DNA sequence: TGCAGCGTGGCGGGACAAAACACCGGGGAGCTGTTTTTT. Translation: CSVAGQNTGELFF.

CDR3 loop: CASSLGTGSYNSPLHF. As DNA, the CDR3 is TGCGCCAGCAGCTTGGGGACAGGGAGCTATAATTCACCCCTCCACTTT. J is TRBJ1-6 and V is TRBV5-1; 8 nucleotides line up with TRBD1. CDR1 SGHRS and CDR2 YFSETQ come from the germline V gene. Germline trimming cut 0 bases from V and 3 bases from J; bases unmatched to any gene: 2. The CDR3 length is 16 residues.

V is TRBV5-4 and J is TRBJ2-3; D is uncertain. This CDR3 has 15 residues. CDR1 is SGHNT, CDR2 YYREEE, per germline (reference sequence). V was pared by 4 bases and J by 3 bases, with 15 bases between. The CDR3 loop is CASSLQSRRTDTQYF. Here the CDR3 DNA reads TGTGCCAGCAGCCTGCAATCCCGTCGTACAGATACGCAGTATTTT.

The table lists this clone with a count of one. The chain joins TRBV19 to TRBJ2-7, with 11 nucleotides matching TRBD1. CDR3 size: 15 residues. After removal of 4 bases from V and 1 base from J, the junction contained 3 bases not matched to a gene. From germline, CDR1 is LNHDA and CDR2 SQIVND (reference sequence). The CDR3 reads CASSRGTGGSYEQYF. The CDR3 region has the DNA TGTGCCAGTAGTAGAGGGACAGGGGGTTCCTACGAGCAGTACTTC.

This chain joins TRBV9 and TRBJ2-5, with D perhaps matching TRBD2 (5 bases). From germline, CDR1 is SGDLS and CDR2 YYNGEE. The CDR3 extends over 15 amino acids. The V gene lost 0 bases and the J gene lost 4 bases, with 13 bases spanning the gap. This CDR3 reads CASSVGEGLSETQYF. CDR3 nucleotide sequence: TGTGCCAGCAGCGTAGGGGAAGGACTCTCAGAGACCCAGTACTTC.

V gene TRBV15 combines with J gene TRBJ1-5, with D unresolved. The length of the CDR3 is 14 residues. V was clipped by 0 bases and J by 3 bases, with 6 bases between them. In germline, CDR1 is LNHNV, CDR2 YYDKDF (reference sequence). The CDR3 DNA follows: TGTGCCACCAGCAGAGATATGAACAATCAGCCCCAGCATTTT. Its translation is CATSRDMNNQPQHF.

In this sample, this clone turned up a few times. This sequence joins TRBV6-5 and TRBJ2-7, with D perhaps given as TRBD1 or TRBD2 (7 bases each). The V end lost 2 bases, the J end lost 9 bases, and 20 bases lay between the germline ends. The CDR3 is 15 amino acids. Germline V CDR1 and CDR2: MNHEY, SVGAGI. This CDR3 is CASSYVGPGGGVQYF. In nucleotides, the CDR3 is TGTGCCAGCAGTTACGTTGGTCCAGGGGGAGGGGTGCAGTACTTC.

The chain employs TRBV10-3 and TRBJ2-5, with TRBD2 matching 15 bases. With 4 bases clipped from V and 4 bases from J, the junction kept 10 bases outside the gene matches. The length of the CDR3 is 18 residues. Looked up from germline, CDR1 is ENHRY and CDR2 is SYGVKD. CDR3 in amino acids: CAISGPPGLAGGRETQYF. In nucleotides, the CDR3 is TGTGCCATCAGTGGACCTCCGGGACTAGCGGGGGGTAGAGAGACCCAGTACTTC.

The genes are TRBV7-9 and TRBJ1-2; TRBD1 matches at 7 bases. In germline, CDR1 is SEHNR, CDR2 FQNEAQ (reference sequence). V shed 5 bases and J 0 bases; nucleotides not matched to a gene: 6. CDR3 size: 15 residues. Written as DNA, the CDR3 is TGTGCCAGCAGCGACGACAGGGAAACTAACTATGGCTACACCTTC. It codes for CASSDDRETNYGYTF. Combining the CDR3 with reference TRBV7-9 and TRBJ1-2 gives the whole variable domain DTGVSQNPRHKITKRGQNVTFRCDPISEHNRLYWYRQTLGQGPEFLTYFQNEAQLEKSRLLSDRFSAERPKGSFSTLEIQRTEQGDSAMYLCASSDDRETNYGYTFGSGTRLTVV.

The chain joins TRBV6-6 to TRBJ2-2; D ambiguous. Germline CDR1 MNHNY, CDR2 SVGAGI (reference sequence). V lost 8 bases and J 0 bases, leaving 7 bases between the germline ends. CDR3 length: 13 amino acids. The CDR3 DNA reads as TGTGCCAGCTTGACGGCGAACACCGGGGAGCTGTTTTTT. Its protein product is CASLTANTGELFF.

This chain's CDR3 is CASSQERGVSYEQYF. CDR3 in DNA: TGCGCCAGCAGCCAAGAGCGGGGGGTCTCCTACGAGCAGTACTTC. The rearrangement joins TRBV4-3 to TRBJ2-7, with 8 bases fitting TRBD2. The trim removed 0 bases at V and 0 bases at J, leaving 1 base unmatched. The CDR3 covers 15 residues. Germline lookup yields CDR1 LGHNA and CDR2 YSLEER.

This chain uses TRBV5-1 with TRBJ2-7; 11 bases agree with TRBD2. The germline V gene encodes CDR1 SGHRS and CDR2 YFSETQ. Trimming at V came to 2 bases and at J to 3 bases, leaving 7 bases not matched to a gene. The CDR3 contains 16 residues. The CDR3 DNA follows: TGCGCCAGCAGCTTACAAGGGACTAGCGGACTCTACGAGCAGTACTTC. Its protein product is CASSLQGTSGLYEQYF.